This T cell receptor (beta chain) was sequenced in a study of blood T cell repertoires in COVID-19. Study context: COVID-19 samples collected from the United States, Italy and Spain covered acute and convalescent phases. T cells, B-cell-depleted T cells, or PBMCs provided the cDNA or gDNA that served as material.

Original processing notes: How many nucleated cells were present was estimated from reference gene primer amplification. Measured with immunoSEQ multiplex PCR; TCRdb has only the in-frame clones, and not every one. For V, J and clone size, that table is used; D and trimming come from the DNA. The sample holds about 120,000 clones, roughly 87% seen once. Specimen: peripheral blood. This receptor was obtained from a human donor in a cohort sampled during active COVID-19.

In nucleotides, the CDR3 is TGTGCCAGCAGTTTGATAGGGGGAAGGGATGGCTACACCTTC. This gives the protein CASSLIGGRDGYTF. This chain connects TRBV2 to TRBJ1-2; weak D call: TRBD1 (6 bases). Germline lookup yields CDR1 SNHLY and CDR2 FYNNEI. The V and J ends lost 5 bases and 6 bases respectively, with 16 bases between them. CDR3 length: 14 amino acids.